This is a list of T cell receptor beta chains from one sample in a study of blood T cell repertoires in COVID-19. Assay used: immunoSEQ multiplex PCR; TCRdb lists only in-frame clones, some missing. The data show some 370,000 clones, with roughly 80% seen just once and about 4.9% held by the top ten. Specimen: PBMCs or T cells enriched from blood (not recorded which). These receptors originate from a woman between 45 and 60 years old who had recovered from COVID-19. Each CDR3 is given with its conserved first and last residue. The D gene is left open where the match is weak. Part of the rows lack a size; the others show once, few, many or a class for expanded clones.

D gene,J gene,V gene,clone size,CDR3 DNA,CDR3 protein
TRBD1,TRBJ1-5,TRBV5-5,.,TGTGCCAGCAGGTCCGGGACAGGGGACAATCAGCCCCAGCATTTT,CASRSGTGDNQPQHF
.,TRBJ2-7,TRBV27,few,TGTGCCAGCAGCCACCTTGAGTACCACGAGCAGTACTTC,CASSHLEYHEQYF
.,TRBJ1-4,TRBV19,.,TGTGCCAGTAGGATGTTTGGGGAGTCCGAAAAACTGTTTTTT,CASRMFGESEKLFF
TRBD1,TRBJ2-7,TRBV30,once,TGTGCCTGGAGCGGGGGTACGGACAGGGGATTCTACGAGCAGTACTTC,CAWSGGTDRGFYEQYF
.,TRBJ1-4,TRBV5-1,.,TGCGCCAGCAGCTTGAGTCCGGATGAAAAACTGTTTTTT,CASSLSPDEKLFF
TRBD1,TRBJ1-1,TRBV5-1,.,TGCGCCAGCAGCTTCGGAAACAGGGGAGGTGGCACTGAAGCTTTCTTT,CASSFGNRGGGTEAFF
TRBD1,TRBJ2-3,TRBV30,.,TGTGCCTGGAGTCCGGGACAGGTGGTCACAGATACGCAGTATTTT,CAWSPGQVVTDTQYF
TRBD2,TRBJ2-7,TRBV7-2,.,TGTGCCAGCAGCTCCCGGACTAGCGGGGTGTACGAGCAGTACTTC,CASSSRTSGVYEQYF
TRBD2,TRBJ2-7,TRBV5-5,.,TGTGCCAGCCTTCAGCTAGCGGATCCCTACGAGCAGTACTTC,CASLQLADPYEQYF
.,TRBJ1-2,TRBV19,few,TGTGCCAGTAGTATCACAGCAGGGGCCTCCGGATATGGCTACACCTTC,CASSITAGASGYGYTF
.,TRBJ1-3,TRBV6-5,few,TGTGCCAGCAGTTACGGGAGGGAGACTGGAAACACCATATATTTT,CASSYGRETGNTIYF
TRBD2,TRBJ2-1,TRBV5-6,.,TGTGCCAGCAGCCGCCGGGAGGGGTTTCTGAATGAGCAGTTCTTC,CASSRREGFLNEQFF
.,TRBJ1-5,TRBV7-9,.,TGTGCCAGCAGCTTGGAAGGGGATTGGGGTCAGCCCCAGCATTTT,CASSLEGDWGQPQHF
.,TRBJ1-2,TRBV27,.,TGTGCCAGCAACACACAGGGTAATCATGGCTACACCTTC,CASNTQGNHGYTF
.,TRBJ1-2,TRBV7-2,.,TGTGCCAGCAGCTTAGGTTGGGGGGGTCTGTTGAACTATGGCTACACCTTC,CASSLGWGGLLNYGYTF
.,TRBJ1-2,TRBV27,few,TGTGCCAGCAGTTTCTTTCCGGGGGACTATGGCTACACCTTC,CASSFFPGDYGYTF
.,TRBJ2-5,TRBV7-2,.,TGTGCCAGCAGCTTAGGAGAGGAGACCCAGTACTTC,CASSLGEETQYF
.,TRBJ1-4,TRBV9,.,TGTGCCAGCAGCGTAGGGAACAGCATTAATGAAAAACTGTTTTTT,CASSVGNSINEKLFF
TRBD1,TRBJ2-1,TRBV7-3,.,TGTGCCAGCAGCCTGGGACAGGGTCTGAGTGAGCAGTTCTTC,CASSLGQGLSEQFF
.,TRBJ1-1,TRBV7-2,.,TGTGCCAGCAGCGATTACAGTGAAGCTTTCTTT,CASSDYSEAFF
TRBD1,TRBJ1-3,TRBV5-5,once,TGTGCCAGCAGCTTGCAGGACAGGGGTGAGGTGGCCTCTGGAAACACCATATATTTT,CASSLQDRGEVASGNTIYF
TRBD1,TRBJ1-2,TRBV7-2,.,TGTGCCAGCAGCTTACCGGGACAGTACTATGGCTACACCTTC,CASSLPGQYYGYTF
.,TRBJ2-7,TRBV10-3,.,TGTGCCATCGGGCCGCCAGGGTCCTACGAGCAGTACTTC,CAIGPPGSYEQYF
.,TRBJ2-3,TRBV11-3,.,TGTGCCAGCAGTCAGGGAACTCCGGATACGCAGTATTTT,CASSQGTPDTQYF
.,TRBJ1-6,TRBV27,.,TGTGCCAGCAGTTTGGAGGGTTTCGGTAATTCACCCCTCCACTTT,CASSLEGFGNSPLHF
TRBD1,TRBJ1-5,TRBV6-2/TRBV6-3,.,TGTGCCAGCAGTTACGCAGGGACAGGCAATCAGCCCCAGCATTTT,CASSYAGTGNQPQHF
TRBD2,TRBJ2-3,TRBV7-8,.,TGTGCCAGCAGCTTCCTGGCTACTAGCGGGAGGGCCTTTGTTACAGATACGCAGTATTTT,CASSFLATSGRAFVTDTQYF
.,TRBJ1-6,TRBV4-1,once,TGCGCCAGCAGCCCAAAAGACAGCTCGTATAATTCACCCCTCCACTTT,CASSPKDSSYNSPLHF
.,TRBJ1-1,TRBV20-1,.,TGCAGTGCTAGAGACAGGGCTGAAGCTTTCTTT,CSARDRAEAFF
TRBD1,TRBJ2-1,TRBV9,.,TGTGCCAGCAGCGTAGACGAGACAGGGGGTTTCAGTGAGCAGTTCTTC,CASSVDETGGFSEQFF
TRBD1,TRBJ2-1,TRBV3-1/TRBV3-2,once,TGTGCCAGCAGCCAAGGTATCTGGACAGGGGCAAAAGATGAGCAGTTCTTC,CASSQGIWTGAKDEQFF
TRBD1,TRBJ1-2,TRBV27,.,TGTGCCAGCGGTGACAGGGTTGGCTATGGCTACACCTTC,CASGDRVGYGYTF
TRBD1,TRBJ1-2,TRBV2,.,TGTGCCAGCCGATGGACAGGGGATGGCTACACCTTC,CASRWTGDGYTF
.,TRBJ2-4,TRBV7-2,.,TGTGCCAGCAGCTTACAGACTTCTCTGAGGAACATTCAGTACTTC,CASSLQTSLRNIQYF
.,TRBJ2-7,TRBV5-1,.,TGCGCCAGCAGCTTGGTCAGCGGAAGCTCCTACGAGCAGTACTTC,CASSLVSGSSYEQYF
.,TRBJ1-6,TRBV6-4,.,TGTGCCAGTCTTGTCCGCGGGGTTTCACCCCTCCACTTT,CASLVRGVSPLHF
.,TRBJ1-1,TRBV18,.,TGTGCCAGCTCACCTCCGACAATCCCTGAAGCTTTCTTT,CASSPPTIPEAFF
TRBD2,TRBJ2-3,TRBV7-8,.,TGTGCCAGCAGCTTAGAAAGCGGGAGCTTGCAATTCGCGCAGTATTTT,CASSLESGSLQFAQYF
TRBD1,TRBJ1-4,TRBV5-1,few,TGCGCCAGCAGCGTGACAGGGGGCGGTGGCGAAAAACTGTTTTTT,CASSVTGGGGEKLFF
.,TRBJ1-1,TRBV10-3,once,TGTGCCATCAGTTCTGGGGGGGGGAACACTGAAGCTTTCTTT,CAISSGGGNTEAFF
TRBD1,TRBJ2-1,TRBV5-5,.,TGTGCCAGCAGATATGACAGGGGACAGACCCGGGTGATAGAGCAGTTCTTC,CASRYDRGQTRVIEQFF
TRBD2,TRBJ2-3,TRBV4-2,.,TGTGCCAGCAGCCAAGATCTGGGGCTAGCGGCAGATACGCAGTATTTT,CASSQDLGLAADTQYF
.,TRBJ1-2,TRBV6-2/TRBV6-3,.,TGTGCCAGCAGCCCCGACAGTCTCTATGGCTACACCTTC,CASSPDSLYGYTF
.,TRBJ2-3,TRBV11-1,few,TGTGCCAGCAGCTTAGCTGTAGGAGCTAGCACAGATACGCAGTATTTT,CASSLAVGASTDTQYF
TRBD1,TRBJ1-2,TRBV12-3/TRBV12-4,.,TGTGCCAGCGGTAGACAGGGGGCGATTACCTTC,CASGRQGAITF
.,TRBJ1-1,TRBV6-5,.,TGTGCCAGCAGTTACTCCAGAAACACTGAAGCTTTCTTT,CASSYSRNTEAFF
.,TRBJ2-2,TRBV9,.,TGTGCCAGCAGCCCTACAATGGTCTTTTATGGAGCTCCCGGGGAGCTGTTTTTT,CASSPTMVFYGAPGELFF
.,TRBJ1-2,TRBV11-2,.,TGTGCCAGCAGCTTCAACAGCAACACTAACTATGGCTACACCTTC,CASSFNSNTNYGYTF